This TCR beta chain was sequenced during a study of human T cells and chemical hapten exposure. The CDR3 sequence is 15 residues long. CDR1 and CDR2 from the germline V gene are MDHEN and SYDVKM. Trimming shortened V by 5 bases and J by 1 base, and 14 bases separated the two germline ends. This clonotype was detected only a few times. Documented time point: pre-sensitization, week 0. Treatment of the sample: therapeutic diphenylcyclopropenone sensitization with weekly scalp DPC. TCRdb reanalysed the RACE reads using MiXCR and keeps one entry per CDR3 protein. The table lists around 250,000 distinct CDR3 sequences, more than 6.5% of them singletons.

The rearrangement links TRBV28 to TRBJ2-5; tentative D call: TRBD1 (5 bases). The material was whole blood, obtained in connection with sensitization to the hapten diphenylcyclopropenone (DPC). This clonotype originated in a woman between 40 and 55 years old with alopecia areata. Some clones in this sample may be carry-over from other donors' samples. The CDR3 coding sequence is TGTGCCAGCAGTAAGCAGGGCAACCTCCAAGAGACCCAGTACTTC. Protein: CASSKQGNLQETQYF.